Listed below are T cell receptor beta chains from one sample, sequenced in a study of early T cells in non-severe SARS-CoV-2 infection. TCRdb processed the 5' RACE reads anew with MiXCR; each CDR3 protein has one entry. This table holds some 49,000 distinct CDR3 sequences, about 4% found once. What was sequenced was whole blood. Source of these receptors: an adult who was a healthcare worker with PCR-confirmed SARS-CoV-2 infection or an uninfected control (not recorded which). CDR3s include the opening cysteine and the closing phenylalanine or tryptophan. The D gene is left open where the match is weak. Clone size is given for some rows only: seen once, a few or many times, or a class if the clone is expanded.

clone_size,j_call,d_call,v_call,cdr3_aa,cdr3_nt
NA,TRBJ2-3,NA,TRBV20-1,CSANRVGSTDTQYF,TGCAGTGCTAACCGAGTGGGAAGCACAGATACGCAGTATTTT
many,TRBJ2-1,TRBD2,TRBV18,CASSPPSLAGITEQFF,TGTGCCAGCTCACCACCGTCACTAGCGGGTATCACTGAGCAGTTCTTC
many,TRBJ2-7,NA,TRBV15,CATSRDTGSREQYF,TGTGCCACCAGCAGAGATACGGGGTCCCGCGAGCAGTACTTC
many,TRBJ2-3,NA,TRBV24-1,CATSDLYEDTQYF,TGTGCCACCAGTGATTTGTATGAGGACACGCAGTATTTT
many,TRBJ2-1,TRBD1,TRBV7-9,CASQSLTGGTYNEQFF,TGTGCCAGCCAGAGCCTCACAGGGGGTACTTACAATGAGCAGTTCTTC
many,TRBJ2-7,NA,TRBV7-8,CASSLTRVSSYEQYF,TGTGCCAGCAGCTTAACTAGAGTCAGCTCCTACGAGCAGTACTTC
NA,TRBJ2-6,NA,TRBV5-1,CVSSLAGPPVLTF,TGCGTCAGCAGCTTGGCCGGCCCCCCCGTCCTGACTTTC
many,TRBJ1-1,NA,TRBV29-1,CSVVGPAHWGTEAFF,TGCAGCGTTGTTGGTCCAGCTCATTGGGGCACTGAAGCTTTCTTT
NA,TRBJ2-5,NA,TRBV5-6,CASSFPTVETQYF,TGTGCCAGCAGCTTCCCGACAGTAGAGACCCAGTACTTC
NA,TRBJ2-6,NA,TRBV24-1,CATKNGLSGANVLTF,TGTGCCACAAAAAACGGACTCTCTGGGGCCAACGTCCTGACTTTC
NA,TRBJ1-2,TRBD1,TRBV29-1,CSVYRDRGTGYTF,TGCAGCGTTTACCGGGACAGGGGTACTGGCTACACCTTC
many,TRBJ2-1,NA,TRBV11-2,CASSLRTRLRAYNEQFF,TGTGCCAGCAGCCTACGGACAAGGCTTAGGGCCTACAATGAGCAGTTCTTC
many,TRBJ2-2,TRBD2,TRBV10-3,CAINLAGDTGELFF,TGTGCCATCAACCTAGCGGGTGACACCGGGGAGCTGTTTTTT
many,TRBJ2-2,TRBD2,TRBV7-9,CASSPTSGSRTGELFF,TGTGCCAGCAGCCCAACTAGCGGTAGCCGGACCGGGGAGCTGTTTTTT
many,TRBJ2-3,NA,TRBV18,CASSPSGLSTDTQYF,TGTGCCAGCTCACCTTCTGGCCTTAGCACAGATACGCAGTATTTT
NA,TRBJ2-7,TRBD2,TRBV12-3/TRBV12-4,CASSLGAGGHEQYF,TGTGCCAGCAGTTTGGGAGCGGGAGGCCACGAGCAGTACTTC
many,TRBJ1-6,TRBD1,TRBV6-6,CASSYSNSGGNSPLHF,TGTGCCAGCAGTTACTCGAATTCAGGGGGTAATTCACCCCTCCACTTT
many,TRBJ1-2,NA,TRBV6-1,CASSEKGTGYTF,TGTGCCAGCAGTGAGAAGGGAACTGGCTACACCTTC
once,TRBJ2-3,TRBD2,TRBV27,CASSPSGPRTSGRLGTDTQYF,TGTGCCAGCAGTCCGTCCGGGCCGAGGACTAGCGGGAGGTTGGGCACAGATACGCAGTATTTT
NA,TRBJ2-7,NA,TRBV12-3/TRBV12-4,CASSYGPLSHEQYF,TGTGCCAGCAGCTACGGACCCCTAAGTCACGAGCAGTACTTC
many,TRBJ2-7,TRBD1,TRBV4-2,CASSQDTATRAGGRYEQYF,TGTGCCAGCAGCCAAGATACAGCCACCAGGGCAGGGGGACGGTACGAGCAGTACTTC
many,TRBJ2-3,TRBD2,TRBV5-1,CASSLSGGLPFGTQYF,TGCGCCAGCAGCTTGTCGGGGGGACTGCCCTTTGGTACGCAGTATTTT